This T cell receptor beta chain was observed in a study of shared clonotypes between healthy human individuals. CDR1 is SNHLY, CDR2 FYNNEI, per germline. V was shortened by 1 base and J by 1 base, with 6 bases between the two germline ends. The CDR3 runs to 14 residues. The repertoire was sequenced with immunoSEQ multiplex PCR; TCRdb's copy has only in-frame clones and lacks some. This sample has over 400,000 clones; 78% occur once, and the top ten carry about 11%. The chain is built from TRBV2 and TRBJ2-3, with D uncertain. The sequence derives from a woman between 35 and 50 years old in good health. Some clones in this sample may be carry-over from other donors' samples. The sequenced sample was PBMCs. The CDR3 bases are TGTGCCAGCAGTGAAGACGGAGGCACAGATACGCAGTATTTT. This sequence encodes CASSEDGGTDTQYF.